These 22 T cell receptor beta chains came from one sample sequenced in a study of persistence of HIV-infected CD4 T cells. The stimulus was an HIV-1 Gag 15-mer peptide pool, about 1 ug/peptide/mL. CD40L-negative CD69-negative CD45RO-high memory CD4+ T cells were sorted as populations depleted of antigen-responding cells. These TCRs are of unknown antigen specificity. The immunoSEQ assay was version 4, run in survey mode. Only in-frame clones appear in the TCRdb table, and some are missing; sequencing was by immunoSEQ multiplex PCR. The table records 50,000 to 65,000 clones, 70% to 75% of them present only once. Sequenced here: CD4+ T cells sorted from PBMCs after approximately 19-hour stimulation, sampled from a patient who received antiretroviral therapy. The receptors derive from an adult man with HIV who was CMV-seropositive.

In its sample, this clone was seen once. The chain carries TRBV4-1 and TRBJ2-2; D unresolved. This CDR3 comprises 15 residues. Germline loops: CDR1 MGHRA, CDR2 YSYEKL. Trimming took off 1 base at V and 4 bases at J, with 10 bases between the two ends. The CDR3 DNA reads TGCGCCAGCAGCCAAGTAACCAGGACCACCGGGGAGCTGTTTTTT. Translated, it gives CASSQVTRTTGELFF.

The CDR3 nucleotides read TGTGCTAGTGGCTATGACAGGGTGAGGAGCTACACCTTC. Amino acids: CASGYDRVRSYTF. This chain joins TRBV12-5 and TRBJ1-2, with 7 bases identical to TRBD1. The CDR3 is 13 residues long. Trimming took 6 bases from V and 9 from J; bases not matched to a gene: 10. Germline assignment: CDR1 LGHNT and CDR2 FRNRAP.

This clone was recorded a few times. The gene calls are TRBV5-1 and TRBJ1-6; 7 bases map to TRBD1. After removal of 4 bases from V and 4 bases from J, the junction contained 8 bases not matched to a gene. CDR1 is SGHRS, CDR2 YFSETQ, per germline. This CDR3 is 16 amino acids long. The CDR3 region has the DNA TGCGCCAGCAGCCCTGAAGGGACAGTTTATAATTCACCCCTCCACTTT. This codes for CASSPEGTVYNSPLHF.

CDR3 nucleotide sequence: TGTGCCAGCAGCGTAGATCTTCGGTTGCGGGGTAGCACAGATACGCAGTATTTT. Its protein is CASSVDLRLRGSTDTQYF. V is TRBV9 and J is TRBJ2-3; maybe TRBD2 (6 bases). Germline loops: CDR1 SGDLS, CDR2 YYNGEE. The CDR3 loop spans 18 amino acids. V lost 0 bases to trimming and J lost 0 bases, with 17 bases between them.

There are a few counts of this clone. The V call is TRBV4-1, the J call TRBJ1-1; 7 positions match TRBD1. Germline V gives CDR1 MGHRA, CDR2 YSYEKL. The CDR3 has 15 residues. Germline trimming cut 3 bases from V and 11 bases from J; bases unmatched to any gene: 15. CDR3 DNA: TGCGCCAGCAGCCAGGCCCAACAGGGGCCGTATGAGGCTTTCTTT. This sequence encodes CASSQAQQGPYEAFF.

This clone turned up a few times. The CDR3, as DNA: TGTGCCAGCAGCTCCTCGGGGGGTAATGAGCAGTTCTTC. Encoded protein: CASSSSGGNEQFF. The chain joins TRBV7-2 to TRBJ2-1, with 7 nucleotides matching TRBD2. This CDR3 comprises 13 residues. In germline, CDR1 is SGHTA, CDR2 FQGNSA. The ends lost 4 bases at V and 7 bases at J; junction bases unmatched: 4.

This clone was observed a handful of times. The rearrangement links TRBV14 to TRBJ1-1; D is uncertain. The germline CDR1 and CDR2 sequences are SGHDN and FVKESK. V lost 5 bases to trimming and J lost 0 bases, with 7 bases between them. This CDR3 is built from 13 residues. The CDR3 spells CASSYGLNTEAFF. The CDR3 nucleotides are TGTGCCAGCAGCTATGGACTGAACACTGAAGCTTTCTTT. Full variable domain (rest looked up from reference TRBV14 and TRBJ1-1): EAGVTQFPSHSVIEKGQTVTLRCDPISGHDNLYWYRRVMGKEIKFLLHFVKESKQDESGMPNNRFLAERTGGTYSTLKVQPAELEDSGVYFCASSYGLNTEAFFGQGTRLTVV.

This clone was recorded a few times. The V and J genes are TRBV2 and TRBJ1-1; maybe TRBD1 (6 bases). Trimming stripped 8 bases from V and 0 bases from J, with 10 bases between. The CDR3 runs 13 residues. CDR1 SNHLY and CDR2 FYNNEI come from the germline V gene. In nucleotides, the CDR3 is TGTGCCAGCGGGGGGCGGCTGAACACTGAAGCTTTCTTT. This codes for CASGGRLNTEAFF.

The rearrangement links TRBV6-5 to TRBJ1-3; D is perhaps TRBD1 (5 bases). V lost 8 bases and J lost 2, with 7 bases in between. CDR1 is MNHEY and CDR2 is SVGAGI in the germline V gene. This CDR3 contains 12 residues. This CDR3 is CASLRAGNTIYF. The CDR3 DNA follows: TGTGCCAGCCTCAGGGCTGGAAACACCATATATTTT.

The chain links TRBV5-1 to TRBJ1-1; D gene unclear. V gave up 2 bases and J gave up 1 base, with 6 bases separating them. The CDR3 spans 13 residues. CDR1 SGHRS and CDR2 YFSETQ come from the germline V gene. Here the CDR3 DNA reads TGCGCCAGCAGCTTCGAGGGGAACACTGAAGCTTTCTTT. Its protein product is CASSFEGNTEAFF. Drawing the rest from reference TRBV5-1 and TRBJ1-1, the complete variable domain is KAGVTQTPRYLIKTRGQQVTLSCSPISGHRSVSWYQQTPGQGLQFLFEYFSETQRNKGNFPGRFSGRQFSNSRSEMNVSTLELGDSALYLCASSFEGNTEAFFGQGTRLTVV.

The rearrangement links TRBV19 to TRBJ2-7; 8 bases line up with TRBD1. The CDR3 loop spans 15 amino acids. Per the germline V gene, CDR1 is LNHDA and CDR2 is SQIVND (reference sequence). J lost 3 bases, V lost 5 bases, and 9 bases had no gene match. CDR3: CASSPRQGNNYEQYF. The DNA for the CDR3 is TGTGCCAGTAGTCCCCGACAGGGGAATAACTACGAGCAGTACTTC.

This clone was observed a few times. The rearrangement joins TRBV18 to TRBJ1-4; 9 nucleotides agree with TRBD1. The germline V gene encodes CDR1 KGHSH and CDR2 LQKENI. V lost 3 bases and J lost 6; bases outside the gene matches: 8. The CDR3 runs to 16 residues. CDR3 amino acids: CASSPNAGQGDEKLFF. The CDR3 DNA reads as TGTGCCAGCTCACCGAACGCGGGACAGGGTGATGAAAAACTGTTTTTT. Full variable domain (remainder filled in from reference TRBV18 and TRBJ1-4): NAGVMQNPRHLVRRRGQEARLRCSPMKGHSHVYWYRQLPEEGLKFMVYLQKENIIDESGMPKERFSAEFPKEGPSILRIQQVVRGDSAAYFCASSPNAGQGDEKLFFGSGTQLSVL.

The J gene is TRBJ2-7, the V gene TRBV19, with no clear D. Looked up from germline, CDR1 is LNHDA and CDR2 is SQIVND (reference sequence). V lost 0 bases, J lost 2 bases, and 5 bases lay in between. The CDR3 has 13 amino acids. Here the CDR3 reads CASSIDGPYEQYF. The CDR3 bases are TGTGCCAGTAGTATAGATGGGCCCTACGAGCAGTACTTC.

This sequence joins TRBV6-5 and TRBJ2-7, with TRBD2 identical over 8 bases. The CDR3 spans 14 residues. Trimming cost V 6 bases and J 0 bases; bases outside gene matches: 4. CDR1 is MNHEY and CDR2 is SVGAGI in the germline V gene. CDR3 sequence reads: CASSRTSSSYEQYF. DNA for the CDR3: TGTGCCAGCAGCCGGACTAGCAGCTCCTACGAGCAGTACTTC.

This sequence joins TRBV7-9 and TRBJ2-2, with D unclear. From germline, CDR1 is SEHNR and CDR2 FQNEAQ (reference sequence). CDR3 length equals 15 residues. The V end lost 1 base, the J end lost 6 bases, and 12 bases lay between the germline ends. The CDR3 loop is CASSLGLGFAGELFF. The DNA of the CDR3 is TGTGCCAGCAGCTTAGGTCTCGGGTTTGCCGGGGAGCTGTTTTTT. The entire variable domain, with the rest obtained from reference TRBV7-9 and TRBJ2-2, is as follows: DTGVSQNPRHKITKRGQNVTFRCDPISEHNRLYWYRQTLGQGPEFLTYFQNEAQLEKSRLLSDRFSAERPKGSFSTLEIQRTEQGDSAMYLCASSLGLGFAGELFFGEGSRLTVL.

The gene calls are TRBV4-2 and TRBJ2-1; D not certain. Germline V CDR1 and CDR2: LGHNA, YNFKEQ. Trimming stripped 0 bases from V and 10 bases from J, with 10 bases between. This CDR3 spans 13 amino acids. CDR3 in DNA: TGTGCCAGCAGCCAAGATGCCCGAAGGGAGCAGTTCTTC. Translation gives CASSQDARREQFF.

The rearrangement uses TRBV19 and TRBJ1-1, with D unclear. V lost 1 base and J lost 3, with 9 bases in between. From germline, CDR1 is LNHDA and CDR2 SQIVND (reference sequence). The CDR3 spans 14 residues. The CDR3 coding sequence is TGTGCCAGTAGTATAGGGTGGAGGGACACTGAAGCTTTCTTT. As protein: CASSIGWRDTEAFF.

This clone was detected many times. The chain is built from TRBV28 and TRBJ2-2; D is perhaps TRBD1 (6 bases). The CDR3 contains 15 residues. Trimming pared 4 bases from V and 2 bases from J, leaving 11 bases between. Germline V gene lookup returns CDR1 MDHEN and CDR2 SYDVKM. The CDR3 here is CASSSGQINTGELFF. The CDR3 DNA is TGTGCCAGCAGTTCCGGACAGATTAACACCGGGGAGCTGTTTTTT.

The V gene is TRBV9, the J gene TRBJ2-3; TRBD2 might be the D (5 bases). V lost 0 bases and J lost 0, with 11 bases in between. Germline CDR1 reads SGDLS; CDR2 reads YYNGEE. The CDR3 sequence is 16 residues long. The CDR3 is CASSVGTFPSTDTQYF. DNA for the CDR3: TGTGCCAGCAGCGTAGGGACTTTTCCTAGCACAGATACGCAGTATTTT.

The V gene is TRBV5-5, the J gene TRBJ1-3; 7 bases map to TRBD1. Per germline, CDR1 SGHKS and CDR2 YYEKEE (reference sequence). Germline trimming cut 1 base from V and 2 bases from J; bases unmatched to any gene: 3. CDR3 length: 15 residues. The CDR3 loop is CASSLSGQPGNTIYF. CDR3 nucleotide sequence: TGTGCCAGCAGCTTGTCGGGACAGCCTGGAAACACCATATATTTT.

The chain joins TRBV2 to TRBJ2-5; a possible D gene is TRBD1 (6 bases). Deletions cut 6 bases from V and 2 bases from J, with 13 bases between. This CDR3 contains 14 residues. From germline, CDR1 is SNHLY and CDR2 FYNNEI. The CDR3 DNA reads TGTGCCAGCAGGGGGACACCCACACAAGAGACCCAGTACTTC. Its translation is CASRGTPTQETQYF.

As for this clone: This sample includes further DNA sequences coding for the same CDR3. The rearrangement links TRBV5-6 to TRBJ1-1; a weak D match, TRBD1 (6 bases). Germline V gene data show CDR1 as SGHDT and CDR2 as YYEEEE. V was clipped by 0 bases and J by 1 base, with 7 bases between them. The CDR3 runs to 14 residues. For the CDR3, the DNA is TGTGCCAGCAGCTTGGGACAGGCGAACACTGAAGCTTTCTTT. Its protein product is CASSLGQANTEAFF.